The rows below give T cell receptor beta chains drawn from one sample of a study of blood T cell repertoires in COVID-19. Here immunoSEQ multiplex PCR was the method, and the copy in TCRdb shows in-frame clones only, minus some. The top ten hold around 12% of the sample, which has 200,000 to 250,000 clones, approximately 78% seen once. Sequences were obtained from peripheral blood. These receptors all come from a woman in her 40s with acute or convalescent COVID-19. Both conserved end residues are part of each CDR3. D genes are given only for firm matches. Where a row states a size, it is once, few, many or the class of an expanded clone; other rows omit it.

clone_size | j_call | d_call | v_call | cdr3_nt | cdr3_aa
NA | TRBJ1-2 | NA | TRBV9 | TGTGCCAGCAGCCCCCGCGGAGGACAGATCTATGGCTACACCTTC | CASSPRGGQIYGYTF
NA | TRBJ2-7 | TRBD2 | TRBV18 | TGTGCCAGCTCATCATCCGGGACTAGCAGATACGAGCAGTACTTC | CASSSSGTSRYEQYF
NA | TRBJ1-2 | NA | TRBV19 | TGTGCCAGTAGTATAGAGGGTGGGGGGTCGGACTATGGCTACACCTTC | CASSIEGGGSDYGYTF
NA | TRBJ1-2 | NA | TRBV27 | TGTGCCAGCATGCCGTCGGACCGCGGGGGCTACACCTTC | CASMPSDRGGYTF
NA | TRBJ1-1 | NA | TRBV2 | TGTGCCAGCAGTGTAGTGGGGACTAACACTGAAGCTTTCTTT | CASSVVGTNTEAFF
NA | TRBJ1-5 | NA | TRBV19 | TGTGCCAGTAGTATATCGACAGTTCAGCCCCAGCATTTT | CASSISTVQPQHF
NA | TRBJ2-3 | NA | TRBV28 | TGTGCCAGCAGTTTATCCCTAGCTCTTGATACGCAGTATTTT | CASSLSLALDTQYF
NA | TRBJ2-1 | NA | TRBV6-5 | TGTGCCAGCAGTTACGGGACACACAATGAGCAGTTCTTC | CASSYGTHNEQFF
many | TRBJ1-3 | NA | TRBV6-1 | TGTGCCAGCAGTGACGACGAGGGGGCTGGAAACACCATATATTTT | CASSDDEGAGNTIYF
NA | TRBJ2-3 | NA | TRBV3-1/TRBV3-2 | TGTGCCAGCAGCCAAGGGTTGGCGGTATCGGGGGGCTACACAGATACGCAGTATTTT | CASSQGLAVSGGYTDTQYF
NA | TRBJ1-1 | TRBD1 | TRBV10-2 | TGCGCCACCAGGACAGGGGTCGACACTGAAGCTTTCTTT | CATRTGVDTEAFF
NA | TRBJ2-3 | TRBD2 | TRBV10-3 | TGTGCCATCAGTGGGGGTCGGCTAGCGGGAGGTTATGGCACAGATACGCAGTATTTT | CAISGGRLAGGYGTDTQYF
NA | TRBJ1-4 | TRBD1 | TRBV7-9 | TGTGCCAGCAGCGCGCCGCCCGGGACAGGGGACGAAAAACTGTTTTTT | CASSAPPGTGDEKLFF
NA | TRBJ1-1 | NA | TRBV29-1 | TGCAGCGTTGCTGACAGGCAGTCTTTCTTT | CSVADRQSFF
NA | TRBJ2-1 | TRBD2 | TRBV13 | TGTGCCAGCAGCTTAGGGGGCGGGAGCTCCTACAATGAGCAGTTCTTC | CASSLGGGSSYNEQFF
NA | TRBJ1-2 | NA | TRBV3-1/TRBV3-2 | TGTGCCAGCAGCCAAGCCGACTTGGGCTACACCTTC | CASSQADLGYTF
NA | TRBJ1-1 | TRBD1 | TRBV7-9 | TGTGCCAGCAGCTTAAATGACAGGGCAGCTTTCTTT | CASSLNDRAAFF
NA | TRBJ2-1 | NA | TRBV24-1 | TGTGCCACCAGTGACGGTTACAATGAGCAGTTCTTC | CATSDGYNEQFF